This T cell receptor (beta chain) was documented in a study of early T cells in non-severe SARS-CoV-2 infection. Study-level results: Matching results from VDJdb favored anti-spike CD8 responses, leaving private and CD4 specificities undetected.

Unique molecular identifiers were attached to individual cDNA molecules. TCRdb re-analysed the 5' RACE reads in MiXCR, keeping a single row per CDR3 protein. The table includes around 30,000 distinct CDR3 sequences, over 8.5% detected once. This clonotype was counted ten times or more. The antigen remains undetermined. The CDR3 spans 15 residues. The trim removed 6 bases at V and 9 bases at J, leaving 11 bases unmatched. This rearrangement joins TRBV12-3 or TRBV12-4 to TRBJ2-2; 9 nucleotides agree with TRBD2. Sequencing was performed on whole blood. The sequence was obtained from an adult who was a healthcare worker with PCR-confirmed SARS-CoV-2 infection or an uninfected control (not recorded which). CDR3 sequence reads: CASRPASGDPRELFF. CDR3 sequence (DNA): TGTGCCAGCAGACCCGCTAGCGGGGACCCCCGGGAGCTGTTTTTT.